These 21 T cell receptor beta chains were all obtained from the same sample, sequenced in a study of preoperative IRX-2 immunotherapy in early breast cancer. Specified treatment: preoperative locoregional IRX-2 cytokine immunotherapy. Using immunoSEQ multiplex PCR, the repertoire was profiled, and TCRdb retains in-frame clones only, with some absent. The repertoire holds about 45,000 clones, approximately 75% seen once, with 0.95% to 1.5% in the top ten. Specimen: tumor tissue, collected after IRX-2 immunotherapy. These receptors all come from a human donor with breast cancer.

The CDR3 DNA reads as TGTGCCAGCAGCCTCGGAGAGGCCGGAACACCGGGGGAGCTGTTTTTT. As protein: CASSLGEAGTPGELFF. The chain couples TRBV11-3 to TRBJ2-2; D call uncertain. The CDR3 runs 16 residues. In germline, CDR1 is SGHNT, CDR2 YENEEA. Between the trimmed V and J ends, which lost 5 bases and 8 bases, there was a span of 21 bases.

The chain joins TRBV19 to TRBJ2-1; TRBD1 agrees at 7 bases. Germline V lookup: CDR1 LNHDA, CDR2 SQIVND (reference sequence). V lost 10 bases, J lost 6 bases, and 9 bases stayed unmatched. The CDR3 covers 13 residues. The CDR3 loop is CATRQGWGNEQFF. Written as DNA, the CDR3 is TGTGCCACCAGACAGGGTTGGGGCAATGAGCAGTTCTTC.

The J gene is TRBJ2-1, the V gene TRBV18, with D maybe TRBD2 (5 bases). The V end lost 2 bases, the J end lost 0 bases, and 11 bases lay between the germline ends. This CDR3 is 16 amino acids long. CDR1 is KGHSH, CDR2 LQKENI, per germline. The CDR3 nucleotides are TGTGCCAGCTCACCAGAGCGGCGGAGCTCCTACAATGAGCAGTTCTTC. This codes for CASSPERRSSYNEQFF.

The rearrangement uses TRBV5-1 and TRBJ2-1; 11 bases line up with TRBD2. The germline gives CDR1 SGHRS, CDR2 YFSETQ. Trimming cost V 0 bases and J 11 bases; bases outside gene matches: 4. The CDR3 totals 14 residues. For the CDR3, the DNA is TGCGCCAGCAGCTTGGATACTAGCGGGAGCCAGCAGTTCTTC. Amino acid sequence: CASSLDTSGSQQFF. Variable domain in full (rest from reference TRBV5-1 and TRBJ2-1): KAGVTQTPRYLIKTRGQQVTLSCSPISGHRSVSWYQQTPGQGLQFLFEYFSETQRNKGNFPGRFSGRQFSNSRSEMNVSTLELGDSALYLCASSLDTSGSQQFFGPGTRLTVL.

CDR3 residues: CASSIRRDRGLWGYGYTF. The CDR3 DNA sequence: TGTGCCAGCAGCATACGCCGGGACAGGGGGCTTTGGGGCTATGGCTACACCTTC. The chain has TRBV7-6 and TRBJ1-2; TRBD1 aligns across 12 bases. This CDR3 contains 18 residues. V shed 5 bases and J 4 bases; nucleotides not matched to a gene: 14. Germline V lookup: CDR1 SGHVS, CDR2 FNYEAQ.

DNA for the CDR3: TGTGCCAGTAGTATAGAACCCAGGGCTGGAAACACCATATATTTT. It translates to CASSIEPRAGNTIYF. The chain carries TRBV19 and TRBJ1-3; weak D call: TRBD1 (5 bases). This CDR3 region has 15 residues. CDR1 and CDR2 (germline): LNHDA, SQIVND (reference sequence). Trimming took off 0 bases at V and 2 bases at J, with 8 bases between the two ends.

V usage is TRBV7-6 and J usage is TRBJ2-1; 11 nucleotides agree with TRBD2. The junction had 3 bases not matched to a gene; V was cut back by 3 bases and J by 5 bases. The CDR3 has 15 residues. The germline V gene has CDR1 SGHVS and CDR2 FNYEAQ. The CDR3 loop is CASSLGTSGNNEQFF. CDR3 sequence (DNA): TGTGCCAGCAGCTTGGGGACTAGCGGAAACAATGAGCAGTTCTTC.

The CDR3 DNA reads as TGTGCCAGCAGCCAAAAACTAGCGGGAGAGGATGAGCAGTTCTTC. Encoded protein: CASSQKLAGEDEQFF. This chain joins TRBV7-4 and TRBJ2-1, with 11 bases aligning to TRBD2. With 5 bases clipped from V and 8 bases from J, the junction kept 8 bases outside the gene matches. This CDR3 is built from 15 residues. Germline V gives CDR1 SGHVT, CDR2 SQSDAQ.

The chain links TRBV18 to TRBJ2-2, with D perhaps matching TRBD1 (6 bases). The V end was cut by 3 bases, the J end by 2 bases, with 16 bases between. This CDR3 has 17 amino acids. CDR1 KGHSH and CDR2 LQKENI come from the germline V gene. The CDR3 bases are TGTGCCAGCTCACCCATACATACAGGGTCTAACACCGGGGAGCTGTTTTTT. Translation: CASSPIHTGSNTGELFF.

J is TRBJ2-7 and V is TRBV5-1; TRBD1 matches 9 bases. This CDR3 comprises 17 residues. CDR1 is SGHRS and CDR2 is YFSETQ in the germline V gene. The J segment lost 4 bases and the V segment lost 0 bases, leaving 11 bases of the junction unmatched. The CDR3 reads CASSLATGTGRAYEQYF. The CDR3 DNA reads as TGCGCCAGCAGCTTGGCCACGGGGACAGGGAGGGCGTACGAGCAGTACTTC.

This rearrangement joins TRBV10-2 to TRBJ1-3; D unresolved. Looked up from germline, CDR1 is WSHSY and CDR2 is SAAADI. This CDR3 spans 14 amino acids. Trimming removed 3 bases from V and 0 bases from J, with 6 bases in between. CDR3 in amino acids: CASSDKVSGNTIYF. The CDR3 DNA reads TGCGCCAGCAGTGATAAAGTCTCTGGAAACACCATATATTTT.

The rearrangement joins TRBV14 to TRBJ2-2; 10 bases agree with TRBD2. CDR1 SGHDN and CDR2 FVKESK come from the germline V gene. The CDR3 is 15 residues long. The V segment lost 5 bases and the J segment 4 bases; nucleotides outside the gene matches: 4. The CDR3 DNA reads TGTGCCAGCAGCGTTCGGACTAGCGGCACCGGGGAGCTGTTTTTT. It codes for CASSVRTSGTGELFF.

This sequence joins TRBV14 and TRBJ2-5; 8 bases align to TRBD1. This CDR3 is built from 13 residues. After removal of 9 bases from V and 3 bases from J, the junction contained 6 bases not matched to a gene. Germline CDR1 and CDR2: SGHDN and FVKESK. In DNA, the CDR3 is TGTGCCAGTCGCGCGGACAGGGAAGAGACCCAGTACTTC. Translation: CASRADREETQYF.

The genes are TRBV19 and TRBJ2-2; the D gene is possibly TRBD2 (6 bases). CDR3 size: 15 residues. Germline V gene lookup returns CDR1 LNHDA and CDR2 SQIVND (reference sequence). V lost 6 bases and J lost 3, with 14 bases in between. The CDR3 sequence: CASSPRGLHTGELFF. The CDR3 DNA follows: TGTGCCAGTAGCCCGAGGGGACTGCACACCGGGGAGCTGTTTTTT.

The chain uses TRBV19 and TRBJ2-7; TRBD1 matches 9 bases. The CDR3 contains 15 residues. Germline CDR1 LNHDA, CDR2 SQIVND (reference sequence). V was pared by 7 bases and J by 3 bases, with 10 bases of the junction left unmatched. The CDR3 nucleotides are TGTGCCAGTACCCCGGACAGGGGATTAGTCTACGAGCAGTACTTC. As protein: CASTPDRGLVYEQYF. Filled out from reference TRBV19 and TRBJ2-7, the complete variable domain reads DGGITQSPKYLFRKEGQNVTLSCEQNLNHDAMYWYRQDPGQGLRLIYYSQIVNDFQKGDIAEGYSVSREKKESFPLTVTSAQKNPTAFYLCASTPDRGLVYEQYFGPGTRLTVT.

This clone was counted between two and nine times. J is TRBJ2-3 and V is TRBV11-3, with TRBD1 matching over 9 bases. J gave up 1 base and V 7 bases, and 9 bases lay outside the gene matches. Looked up from germline, CDR1 is SGHNT and CDR2 is YENEEA. CDR3 length: 16 amino acids. The CDR3 sequence: CASKPGQGGGTDTQYF. CDR3 coding DNA: TGTGCCAGCAAACCGGGACAGGGTGGGGGCACAGATACGCAGTATTTT.

The chain has TRBV19 and TRBJ1-5; TRBD1 agrees at 8 bases. Germline CDR1 LNHDA, CDR2 SQIVND (reference sequence). V shed 7 bases and J 4 bases; nucleotides not matched to a gene: 9. The CDR3 has 15 amino acids. CDR3 in amino acids: CASTSPRTGNQPQHF. In DNA, the CDR3 is TGTGCCAGTACCTCCCCCAGGACAGGGAATCAGCCCCAGCATTTT.

This clone was found once. The chain recombines TRBV16 with TRBJ2-1, with TRBD2 matching over 9 bases. Trimming took 4 bases from V and 7 from J; bases not matched to a gene: 8. The CDR3 extends over 15 amino acids. CDR1 is KGHSY and CDR2 is FQNENV in the germline V gene. The CDR3 loop reads CASSPGGLARNEQFF. The CDR3, as DNA: TGTGCCAGCAGCCCAGGGGGACTAGCCCGAAATGAGCAGTTCTTC.

CDR3: CASSVDRAYEQYF. CDR3 nucleotide sequence: TGTGCCAGCAGTGTCGACCGAGCCTACGAGCAGTACTTC. This chain connects TRBV9 to TRBJ2-7; D gene uncertain. Germline CDR1 SGDLS, CDR2 YYNGEE. CDR3 size: 13 residues. Trimming took 5 bases from V and 2 from J, leaving 11 bases between them.

The chain employs TRBV15 and TRBJ1-2; D call uncertain. The CDR3 loop spans 17 amino acids. CDR1 and CDR2 (germline): LNHNV, YYDKDF (reference sequence). V lost 0 bases to trimming and J lost 6 bases, with 20 bases between them. CDR3 residues: CATSRDRVLGPVHGYTF. As DNA, the CDR3 is TGTGCCACCAGCAGAGATAGGGTTTTAGGCCCGGTCCATGGCTACACCTTC.

This clone was counted between two and nine times. The genes are TRBV11-3 and TRBJ2-7; D is unresolved. This CDR3 is built from 14 residues. V lost 4 bases to trimming and J lost 2 bases, with 12 bases between them. CDR1 and CDR2 from the germline V gene are SGHNT and YENEEA. The CDR3 region is CASSSVGYPYEQYF. CDR3 nucleotides: TGTGCCAGCAGCTCGGTGGGGTATCCCTACGAGCAGTACTTC.